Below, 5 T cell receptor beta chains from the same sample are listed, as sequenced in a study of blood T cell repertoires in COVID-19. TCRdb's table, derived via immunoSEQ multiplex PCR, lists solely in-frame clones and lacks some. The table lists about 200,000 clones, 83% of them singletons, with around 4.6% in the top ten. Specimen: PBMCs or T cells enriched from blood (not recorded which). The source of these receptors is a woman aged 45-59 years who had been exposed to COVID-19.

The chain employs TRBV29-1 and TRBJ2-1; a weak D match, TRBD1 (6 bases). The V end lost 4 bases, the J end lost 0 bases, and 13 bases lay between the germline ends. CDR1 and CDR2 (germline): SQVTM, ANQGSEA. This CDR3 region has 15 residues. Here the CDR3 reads CSVGTGTSSYNEQFF. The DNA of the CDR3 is TGCAGCGTTGGAACAGGGACAAGCTCCTACAATGAGCAGTTCTTC.

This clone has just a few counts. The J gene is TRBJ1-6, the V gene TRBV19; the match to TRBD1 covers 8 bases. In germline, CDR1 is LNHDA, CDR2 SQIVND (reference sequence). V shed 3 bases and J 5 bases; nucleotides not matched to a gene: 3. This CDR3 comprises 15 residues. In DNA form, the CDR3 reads TGTGCCAGTAGTATGACAGGGGTGGATAATTCACCCCTCCACTTT. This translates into CASSMTGVDNSPLHF.

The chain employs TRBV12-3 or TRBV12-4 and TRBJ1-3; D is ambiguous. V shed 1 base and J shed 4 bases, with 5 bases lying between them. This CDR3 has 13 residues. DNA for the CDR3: TGTGCCAGCAGTTTAGGGCCCGGAAACACCATATATTTT. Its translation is CASSLGPGNTIYF.

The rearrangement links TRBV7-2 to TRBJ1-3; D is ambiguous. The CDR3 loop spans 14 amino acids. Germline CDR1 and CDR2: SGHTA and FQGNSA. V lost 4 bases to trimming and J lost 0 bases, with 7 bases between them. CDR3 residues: CASSSDISGNTIYF. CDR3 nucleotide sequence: TGTGCCAGCAGCTCCGACATCTCTGGAAACACCATATATTTT.

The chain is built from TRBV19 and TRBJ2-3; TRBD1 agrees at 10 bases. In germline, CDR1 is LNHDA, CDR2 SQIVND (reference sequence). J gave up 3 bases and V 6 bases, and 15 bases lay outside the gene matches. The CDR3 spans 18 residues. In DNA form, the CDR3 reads TGTGCCAGTAGACCCCTTGGGGGGGGACAGGGGAGAACAGATACGCAGTATTTT. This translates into CASRPLGGGQGRTDTQYF.